Listed below are T cell receptor beta chains from one sample, sequenced in a study of shared T cell receptors in the human thymus. Some clones are missing from TCRdb's copy, which holds only in-frame ones; the method was immunoSEQ multiplex PCR. The sample comprises hundreds of thousands of clones, about 89% of which are singletons, and 0.0094% rests with the top ten. These data were also reused for a study on human thymus T cells.

The sample comprised thymocytes. Source of these receptors: a boy in the first two years of life with a congenital heart defect. CDR3s include the opening cysteine and the closing phenylalanine or tryptophan. The order of the fields is CDR3 protein, J gene, V gene, CDR3 length.

cdr3_aa: CASSQDLVHRAWYEQYF; j_call: TRBJ2-7; v_call: TRBV4-1; cdr3_length: 17
cdr3_aa: CASTSPRVSNQPQHF; j_call: TRBJ1-5; v_call: TRBV28; cdr3_length: 15
cdr3_aa: CSVILAGGQETQYF; j_call: TRBJ2-5; v_call: TRBV29-1; cdr3_length: 14
cdr3_aa: CASKGREAGELFF; j_call: TRBJ2-2; v_call: TRBV10-1; cdr3_length: 13
cdr3_aa: CASSHPGGNTEAFF; j_call: TRBJ1-1; v_call: TRBV7-2; cdr3_length: 14
cdr3_aa: CASSPRLAERGGELFF; j_call: TRBJ2-2; v_call: TRBV7-2; cdr3_length: 16
cdr3_aa: CASSPTSGTYEQYF; j_call: TRBJ2-7; v_call: TRBV27; cdr3_length: 14
cdr3_aa: CASSGDRKDQPQHF; j_call: TRBJ1-5; v_call: TRBV28; cdr3_length: 14
cdr3_aa: CASRKEIRRVTNEKLFF; j_call: TRBJ1-4; v_call: TRBV28; cdr3_length: 17
cdr3_aa: CASSLRVTGHPYEQYF; j_call: TRBJ2-7; v_call: TRBV11-2; cdr3_length: 16
cdr3_aa: CASSQVPGGETQYF; j_call: TRBJ2-5; v_call: TRBV14; cdr3_length: 14
cdr3_aa: CASREGTSLSLEGEYTEAFF; j_call: TRBJ1-1; v_call: TRBV14; cdr3_length: 20
cdr3_aa: CASSLRLHPPTNSYNSPLHF; j_call: TRBJ1-6; v_call: TRBV5-8; cdr3_length: 20
cdr3_aa: CASRAGVTGELFF; j_call: TRBJ2-2; v_call: TRBV5-6; cdr3_length: 13
cdr3_aa: CASRIGTGSANEKLFF; j_call: TRBJ1-4; v_call: TRBV27; cdr3_length: 16
cdr3_aa: CATSREVREHYEQYF; j_call: TRBJ2-7; v_call: TRBV15; cdr3_length: 15
cdr3_aa: CASSPFPDRGNSPLHF; j_call: TRBJ1-6; v_call: TRBV28; cdr3_length: 16
cdr3_aa: CSVRGSYEQYF; j_call: TRBJ2-7; v_call: TRBV20-1; cdr3_length: 11
cdr3_aa: CASSYGGGYTDTQYF; j_call: TRBJ2-3; v_call: TRBV19; cdr3_length: 15
cdr3_aa: CASSIDQFFTSGSQPQHF; j_call: TRBJ1-5; v_call: TRBV19; cdr3_length: 18
cdr3_aa: CASSGTSRYEQYF; j_call: TRBJ2-7; v_call: TRBV2; cdr3_length: 13
cdr3_aa: CASSFRSRQGEWNEQFF; j_call: TRBJ2-1; v_call: TRBV5-6; cdr3_length: 17
cdr3_aa: CASSFEGNTGELFF; j_call: TRBJ2-2; v_call: TRBV7-8; cdr3_length: 14
cdr3_aa: CASSIRLVEPYEQYF; j_call: TRBJ2-7; v_call: TRBV5-4; cdr3_length: 15
cdr3_aa: CAWAPSGTGTYSGNTIYF; j_call: TRBJ1-3; v_call: TRBV30; cdr3_length: 18
cdr3_aa: CASSEYGGPREQYF; j_call: TRBJ2-7; v_call: TRBV2; cdr3_length: 14
cdr3_aa: CASSQGNGTSITDTQYF; j_call: TRBJ2-3; v_call: TRBV4-3; cdr3_length: 17
cdr3_aa: CASSTQGNSNQPQHF; j_call: TRBJ1-5; v_call: TRBV6-6; cdr3_length: 15